Listed here is a single TCR beta chain. The target of this receptor is not known. No base qualities exist here, and no much larger clone lies one base off it. This record comes from a study of preoperative IRX-2 immunotherapy in early breast cancer (dated by TCRdb to about 2019). The CDR3, from cysteine to phenylalanine, totals 14 residues. Of all the DNA, just the CDR3 is kept, 42 bases in frame from base 1. Germline trimming amounts to 6 bases on V and 2 bases on J, with 5 as the count of junction bases outside the gene matches. Library construction relied on the immunoSEQ multiplex PCR assay. Here the immuneACCESS table is served through TCRdb, limited to in-frame sequences with V and J called. Missing clones are a known gap in these copies; in checked studies unresolved V genes cover under half, and the rest lacks a known reason. The sample yields 20,000 to 30,000 clones; 78% were counted once. The top ten clones comprise approximately 2.2% of the sample.

This sample's treatment or condition label indicates: preoperative locoregional IRX-2 cytokine immunotherapy. The samples were obtained from a phase Ib study that tested preoperative, locoregional IRX-2 cytokine immunotherapy meant to prime immune responses. The donors were early-stage breast cancer patients who were given IRX-2 prior to surgery. The rearrangement combines TRBV7-1 with TRBJ2-3; 7 bases in the middle match TRBD2. TRBV7-1 is given ORF status, its function remaining uncertain. Sequences were derived from lymph node tissue, sampled before IRX-2 immunotherapy. This TCR derives from a human donor with breast cancer. The nucleotide sequence reads as follows: TGTGCCAGCAGGGTAGCGGGCGACACAGATACGCAGTATTTT. It translates as CASRVAGDTDTQYF.